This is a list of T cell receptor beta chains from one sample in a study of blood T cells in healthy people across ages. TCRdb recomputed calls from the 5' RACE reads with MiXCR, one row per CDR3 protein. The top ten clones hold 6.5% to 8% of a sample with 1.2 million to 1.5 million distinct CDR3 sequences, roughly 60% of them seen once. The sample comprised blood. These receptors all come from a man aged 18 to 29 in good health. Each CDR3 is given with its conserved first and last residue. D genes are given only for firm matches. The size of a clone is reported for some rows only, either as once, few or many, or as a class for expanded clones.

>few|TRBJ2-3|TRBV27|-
TGTGCCAGCAATACCTTTACAGATACGCAGTATTTT
CASNTFTDTQYF
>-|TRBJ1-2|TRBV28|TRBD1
TGTGCCAGCAGTGCGACAGGGGACCTTGGCTACACCTTC
CASSATGDLGYTF
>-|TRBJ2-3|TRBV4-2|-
TGTGCCAGCAGGTCTAGCTCAGATACGCAGTATTTT
CASRSSSDTQYF
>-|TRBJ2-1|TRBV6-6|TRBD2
TGTGCCAGCAGTTACCCGCTAGCGGGAGGTAGCGATGAGCAGTTCTTC
CASSYPLAGGSDEQFF
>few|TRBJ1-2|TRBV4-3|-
TGCGCCAGCAGCCAAGATTACGATCACTATGGCTACACCTTC
CASSQDYDHYGYTF
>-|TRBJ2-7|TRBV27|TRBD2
TGTGCCAGCAGTGGGGGGGGACCCGTTGGCGAGCAGTACTTC
CASSGGGPVGEQYF
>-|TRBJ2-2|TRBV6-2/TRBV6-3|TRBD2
TGTGCCAGCAGTTTCGAATTTTCTAGCGGGCCAACCGGGGAGCTGTTTTTT
CASSFEFSSGPTGELFF
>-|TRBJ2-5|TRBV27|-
TGTGCCAGCAGCCCCAGGGATAATTTGGGGCAGTACTTC
CASSPRDNLGQYF
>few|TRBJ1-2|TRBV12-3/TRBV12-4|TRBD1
TGTGCCAGCAGCGAGGGGGCTTATGGCTACACCTTC
CASSEGAYGYTF
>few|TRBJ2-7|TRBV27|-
TGTGCCAGTAGCCGGAACACCTACGAGCAGTACTTC
CASSRNTYEQYF
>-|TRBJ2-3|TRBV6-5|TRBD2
TGTGCCAGCAGACCGGGGGGTCACACAGATACGCAGTATTTT
CASRPGGHTDTQYF
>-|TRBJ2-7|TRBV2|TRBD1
TGTGCCAGCAGTGCGTCCCGGGACAGGGATTTCAACGAGCAGTACTTC
CASSASRDRDFNEQYF
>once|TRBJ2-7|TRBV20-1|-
TGCAGTGTTGAGCATTTATCCTACGAGCAGTACTTC
CSVEHLSYEQYF
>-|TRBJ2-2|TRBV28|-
TGTGCCAGCAGTCTTGGCTACCAGTTTATAGTACAGCCGAACACCGGGGAGCTGTTTTTT
CASSLGYQFIVQPNTGELFF
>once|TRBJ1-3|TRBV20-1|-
TGCAGTGCTAGAGAACTGGGTTCCGGAAACACCATATATTTT
CSARELGSGNTIYF
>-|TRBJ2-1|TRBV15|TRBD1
TGTGCCACCAGCAGAGGAGACAGGGGGTCCCTCAATGAGCAGTTCTTC
CATSRGDRGSLNEQFF
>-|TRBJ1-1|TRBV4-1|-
TGCGCCAGCAGCCAAACCGGGACATCCCAAAAGGGTGACACTGAAGCTTTCTTT
CASSQTGTSQKGDTEAFF
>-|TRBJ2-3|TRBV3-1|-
TGTGCCAGCAGCCAAGCGGCAAGCAACACGCAGTATTTT
CASSQAASNTQYF
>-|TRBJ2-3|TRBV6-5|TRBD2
TGTGCCAGCAGTTACGTGGCGGGGGGGTTTAGCACAGATACGCAGTATTTT
CASSYVAGGFSTDTQYF
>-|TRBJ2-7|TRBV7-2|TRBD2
TGTGCCAGCAGCATCCTAGCGGGGGGTCGGGACGAGCAGTACTTC
CASSILAGGRDEQYF
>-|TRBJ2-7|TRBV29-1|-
TGCAGCGTTGAGATGTCTTACGAGCAGTACTTC
CSVEMSYEQYF
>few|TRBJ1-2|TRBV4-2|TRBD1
TGTGCCAGCAGCCATGTCGAGGGGGCGGGTTATGGCTACACCTTC
CASSHVEGAGYGYTF
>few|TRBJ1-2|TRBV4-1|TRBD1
TGCGCCAGCAGCCAAGATTTCCCCGGACAGGATAACTATGGCTACACCTTC
CASSQDFPGQDNYGYTF
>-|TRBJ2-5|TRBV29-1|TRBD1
TGCAGCGTTGGAGAAGCCGGGACAGGGGGCAGGGAGACCCAGTACTTC
CSVGEAGTGGRETQYF
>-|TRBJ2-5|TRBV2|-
TGTGCCAGCAGGGGAGCATTCCGGCCGTTGGAGACCCAGTACTTC
CASRGAFRPLETQYF
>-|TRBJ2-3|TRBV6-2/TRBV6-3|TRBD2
TGTGCCAGCAGTCCGTTAGCGGGATCCGGCCCGCAGTATTTT
CASSPLAGSGPQYF
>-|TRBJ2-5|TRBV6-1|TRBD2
TGTGCCAGCAGTGGTGGGACTAGCGGGAGGGACGAGACCCAGTACTTC
CASSGGTSGRDETQYF
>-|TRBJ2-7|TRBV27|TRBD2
TGTGCCAGCAGTTTCCTCACTAGCGGGAGTATCTACGAGCAGTACTTC
CASSFLTSGSIYEQYF
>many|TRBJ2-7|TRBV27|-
TGTGCCAGCAGTTTAAGGGGCAGAACCTACGAGCAGTACTTC
CASSLRGRTYEQYF
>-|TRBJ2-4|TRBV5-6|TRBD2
TGTGCCAGCAGCTTTGGGCTAGCGGGACTTCAGTACTTC
CASSFGLAGLQYF
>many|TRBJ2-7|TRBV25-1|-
TGTGCCAGCAGTCGGGATAGGGACGAGCAGTACTTC
CASSRDRDEQYF
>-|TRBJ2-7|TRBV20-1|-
TGCAGTGCAAGGCTCGGGGCCGGAAGCTCCTACGAGCAGTACTTC
CSARLGAGSSYEQYF
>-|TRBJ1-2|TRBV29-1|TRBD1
TGCAGCACCCGGGACAGCCTCTATGGCTACACCTTC
CSTRDSLYGYTF
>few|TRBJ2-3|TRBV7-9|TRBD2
TGTGCCAGCAGCCCCCTGGACGGGAGGGCCACAGATACGCAGTATTTT
CASSPLDGRATDTQYF
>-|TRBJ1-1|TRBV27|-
TGTGCCAGCAGCACCCCCCAGTACACTGAAGCTTTCTTT
CASSTPQYTEAFF